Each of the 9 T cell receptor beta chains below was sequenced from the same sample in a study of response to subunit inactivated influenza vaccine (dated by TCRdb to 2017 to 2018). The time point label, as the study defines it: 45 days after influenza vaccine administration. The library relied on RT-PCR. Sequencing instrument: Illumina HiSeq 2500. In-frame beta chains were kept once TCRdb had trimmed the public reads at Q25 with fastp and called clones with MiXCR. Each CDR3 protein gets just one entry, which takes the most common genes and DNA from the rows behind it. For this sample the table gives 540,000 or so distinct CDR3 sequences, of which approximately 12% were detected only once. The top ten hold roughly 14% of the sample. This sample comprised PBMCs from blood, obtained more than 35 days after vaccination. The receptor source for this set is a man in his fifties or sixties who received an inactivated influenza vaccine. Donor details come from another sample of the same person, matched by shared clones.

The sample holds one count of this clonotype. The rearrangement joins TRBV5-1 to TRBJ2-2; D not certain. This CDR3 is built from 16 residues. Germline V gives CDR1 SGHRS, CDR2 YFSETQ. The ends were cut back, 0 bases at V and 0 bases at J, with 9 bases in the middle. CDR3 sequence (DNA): TGCGCCAGCAGCTTGGCTCCGGGTTCGAACACCGGGGAGCTGTTTTTT. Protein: CASSLAPGSNTGELFF. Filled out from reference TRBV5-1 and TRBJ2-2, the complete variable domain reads KAGVTQTPRYLIKTRGQQVTLSCSPISGHRSVSWYQQTPGQGLQFLFEYFSETQRNKGNFPGRFSGRQFSNSRSEMNVSTLELGDSALYLCASSLAPGSNTGELFFGEGSRLTVL.

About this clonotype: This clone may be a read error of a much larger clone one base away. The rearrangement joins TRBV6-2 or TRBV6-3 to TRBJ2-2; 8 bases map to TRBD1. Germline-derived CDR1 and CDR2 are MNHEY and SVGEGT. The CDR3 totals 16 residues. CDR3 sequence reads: CSSSYGQGASTGELFF. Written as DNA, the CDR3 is TGTTCCAGCAGTTACGGGCAGGGGGCGTCCACCGGGGAGCTGTTTTTT.

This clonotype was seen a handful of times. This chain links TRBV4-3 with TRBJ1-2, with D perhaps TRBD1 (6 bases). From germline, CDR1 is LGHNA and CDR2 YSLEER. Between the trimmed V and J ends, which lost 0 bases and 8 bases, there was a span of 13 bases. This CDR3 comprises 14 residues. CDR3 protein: CASSQDRKTGGYTF. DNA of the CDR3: TGCGCCAGCAGCCAAGATAGGAAGACAGGAGGCTACACCTTC.

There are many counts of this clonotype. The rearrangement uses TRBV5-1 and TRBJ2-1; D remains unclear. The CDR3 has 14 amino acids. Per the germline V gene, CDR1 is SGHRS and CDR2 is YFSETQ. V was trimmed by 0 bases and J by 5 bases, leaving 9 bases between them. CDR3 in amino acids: CASSLADSNNEQFF. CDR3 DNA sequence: TGCGCCAGCAGCTTGGCCGACTCGAACAATGAGCAGTTCTTC.

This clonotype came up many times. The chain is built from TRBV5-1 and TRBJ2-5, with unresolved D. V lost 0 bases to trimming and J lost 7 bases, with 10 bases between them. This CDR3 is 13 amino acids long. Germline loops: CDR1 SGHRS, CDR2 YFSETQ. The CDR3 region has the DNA TGCGCCAGCAGCTTGGACAGCTTGGGGACCCAGTACTTC. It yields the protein CASSLDSLGTQYF.

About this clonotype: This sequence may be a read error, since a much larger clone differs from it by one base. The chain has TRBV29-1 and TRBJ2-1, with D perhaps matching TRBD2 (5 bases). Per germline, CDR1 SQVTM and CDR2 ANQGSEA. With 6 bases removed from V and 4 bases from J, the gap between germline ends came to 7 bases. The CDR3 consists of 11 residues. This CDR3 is CSVRVYNEQFF. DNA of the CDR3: TGCAGCGTGCGGGTATACAATGAGCAGTTCTTC.

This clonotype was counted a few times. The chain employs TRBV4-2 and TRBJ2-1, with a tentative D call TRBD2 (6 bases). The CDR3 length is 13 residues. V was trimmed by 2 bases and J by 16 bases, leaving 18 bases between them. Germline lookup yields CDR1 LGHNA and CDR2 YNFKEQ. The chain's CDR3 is CASSQLLLTSPFF. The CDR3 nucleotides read TGTGCCAGCAGCCAACTGCTTTTAACTAGCCCATTCTTC.

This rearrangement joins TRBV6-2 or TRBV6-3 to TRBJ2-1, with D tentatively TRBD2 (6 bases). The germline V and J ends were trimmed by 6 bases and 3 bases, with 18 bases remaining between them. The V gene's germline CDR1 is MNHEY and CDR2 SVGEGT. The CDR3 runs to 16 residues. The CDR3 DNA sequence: TGTGCCAGCAGGGGGACTCCGCGGAAGAACTACAATGAGCAGTTCTTC. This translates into CASRGTPRKNYNEQFF.

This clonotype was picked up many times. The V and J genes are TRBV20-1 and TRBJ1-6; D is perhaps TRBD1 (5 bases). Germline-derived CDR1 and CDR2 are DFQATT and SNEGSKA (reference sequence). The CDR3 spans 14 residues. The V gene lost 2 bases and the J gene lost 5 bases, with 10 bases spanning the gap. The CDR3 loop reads CSARSDRNNSPLHF. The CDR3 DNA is TGCAGTGCTAGAAGTGACAGAAATAATTCACCCCTCCACTTT.